This TCR beta chain was sequenced during a study of radiation and T cells in renal cell carcinoma. Time point indicated: baseline pretreatment blood. The treatment: 15 Gy SBRT to primary tumor, nephrectomy 4 weeks later. Assay: immunoSEQ multiplex PCR; the TCRdb copy retains only in-frame clones and omits some. The table has about 130,000 clones, 70% to 90% seen once. The V end was cut by 7 bases, the J end by 6 bases, with 12 bases between. This CDR3 has 12 amino acids. CDR1 LNHNV and CDR2 YYDKDF come from the germline V gene (reference sequence). Material: blood, obtained from a patient whose treatment included radiotherapy and nephrectomy. J is TRBJ1-1 and V is TRBV15; tentatively, D is TRBD1 (6 bases). The receptor was derived from a woman aged 45 to 65 with renal cell carcinoma. Written as DNA, the CDR3 is TGTGCCACCACTCACACAGGGCCTGAAGCTTTCTTT. Protein sequence: CATTHTGPEAFF.